This entry lists 22 T cell receptor beta chains sequenced from one sample in a study of blood T cell repertoires in COVID-19. The protocol was immunoSEQ multiplex PCR, while the TCRdb copy is restricted to in-frame clones and leaves out a portion. The sample records 300,000 to 350,000 clones, around 90% being singletons. The specimen was PBMCs or T cells enriched from blood (not recorded which). These TCRs come from a man between 25 and 39 years old who had recovered from COVID-19.

This clone has a single count. This chain joins TRBV3-1 (or the pseudogene TRBV3-2) and TRBJ1-1; D gene ambiguous. Trimming stripped 1 base from V and 7 bases from J, with 4 bases between. Germline-derived CDR1 and CDR2 are LGHDT and YNNKEL (reference sequence). The CDR3 is made up of 11 amino acids. CDR3 amino acids: CASSQAFEAFF. CDR3 nucleotides: TGTGCCAGCAGCCAAGCATTTGAAGCTTTCTTT.

The gene calls are TRBV2 and TRBJ1-4; D not certain. There are 11 residues in the CDR3. Germline-derived CDR1 and CDR2 are SNHLY and FYNNEI. The V end was cut by 8 bases, the J end by 4 bases, with 5 bases between. Here the CDR3 reads CASAVNEKLFF. The CDR3 region has the DNA TGTGCCAGCGCAGTTAATGAAAAACTGTTTTTT.

The chain employs TRBV28 and TRBJ2-7; TRBD2 is a possible D gene (5 bases). This CDR3 is built from 17 residues. The V end lost 4 bases, the J end lost 0 bases, and 19 bases lay between the germline ends. Germline CDR1 is MDHEN and CDR2 is SYDVKM. DNA of the CDR3: TGTGCCAGCAGTTCATTGGACTCCCTCTCGAGCTCCTACGAGCAGTACTTC. Translating gives CASSSLDSLSSSYEQYF.

The chain employs TRBV5-1 and TRBJ2-2; maybe TRBD2 (5 bases). The CDR3 loop spans 14 amino acids. Trimming removed 7 bases from V and 2 bases from J, with 12 bases in between. Per the germline V gene, CDR1 is SGHRS and CDR2 is YFSETQ. The CDR3 protein is CASRPLVNTGELFF. The DNA of the CDR3 is TGCGCCAGCCGACCACTAGTCAACACCGGGGAGCTGTTTTTT.

In regard to this clone: The junction departs from the called germline gene at one end, perhaps through a read error. J is TRBJ1-2 and V is TRBV7-9; TRBD1 matches 11 bases. The CDR3 has 17 residues. CDR1 SEHNR and CDR2 FQNEAQ come from the germline V gene (reference sequence). The CDR3 DNA sequence: TGTGCCAGCACCCAGGGACAGGGGGTACTACCTAAGTATGGCTACACCTTC. Encoded protein: CASTQGQGVLPKYGYTF.

The CDR3 sequence is CASSLAASFPEQYF. The CDR3 coding sequence is TGTGCCAGCAGCTTAGCTGCTAGCTTCCCCGAGCAGTACTTC. The chain recombines TRBV11-1 with TRBJ2-7, with D possibly TRBD2 on 5 matching bases. V lost 0 bases, J lost 6 bases, and 12 bases lay in between. CDR3 length equals 14 residues. Germline assignment: CDR1 SGHAT and CDR2 FQDESV (reference sequence).

The chain has TRBV19 and TRBJ2-1; D is unclear. The length of the CDR3 is 16 residues. The V end lost 3 bases, the J end lost 1 base, and 13 bases lay between the germline ends. CDR1 LNHDA and CDR2 SQIVND come from the germline V gene (reference sequence). The CDR3 loop reads CASSIMLIPSYNEQFF. DNA of the CDR3: TGTGCCAGTAGTATCATGCTAATCCCTTCCTACAATGAGCAGTTCTTC.

This chain connects TRBV29-1 to TRBJ2-3; D gene uncertain. This CDR3 spans 11 amino acids. The germline V gene has CDR1 SQVTM and CDR2 ANQGSEA. V lost 8 bases, J lost 0 bases, and 6 bases lay in between. CDR3 DNA: TGCAGCATAACTAGCACAGATACGCAGTATTTT. Its translation is CSITSTDTQYF.

The CDR3 DNA reads as TGTGCCAGCAGCCGTGGGACTAGCGGGGGGGATACGCAGTATTTT. The encoded protein is CASSRGTSGGDTQYF. J is TRBJ2-3 and V is TRBV5-4; TRBD2 matches at 15 bases. After removal of 4 bases from V and 6 bases from J, the junction contained 3 bases not matched to a gene. Germline V lookup: CDR1 SGHNT, CDR2 YYREEE (reference sequence). The CDR3 totals 15 residues.

The chain is built from TRBV11-2 and TRBJ1-1; TRBD1 agrees at 10 bases. The V segment lost 8 bases and the J segment 3 bases; nucleotides outside the gene matches: 3. CDR1 and CDR2 from the germline V gene are SGHAT and FQNNGV. This CDR3 region has 13 residues. The CDR3 protein is CASAGTGDTEAFF. The CDR3 DNA sequence: TGTGCCAGCGCCGGGACAGGGGACACTGAAGCTTTCTTT.

The chain links TRBV2 to TRBJ2-1, with D perhaps matching TRBD1 (6 bases). The CDR3 covers 12 residues. V lost 6 bases, J lost 6 bases, and 9 bases lay in between. CDR1 SNHLY and CDR2 FYNNEI come from the germline V gene. The CDR3: CASRQQGNEQFF. CDR3 sequence (DNA): TGTGCCAGCAGACAACAGGGCAATGAGCAGTTCTTC.

The chain carries TRBV25-1 and TRBJ2-1, with a possible D match to TRBD1 (5 bases). Trimming took off 4 bases at V and 9 bases at J, with 19 bases between the two ends. CDR3 length equals 15 residues. CDR1 MGHDK and CDR2 SYGVNS come from the germline V gene. In DNA form, the CDR3 reads TGTGCCAGCAGTGCCAGGGCCAAGGGCGGTGCTGAGCAGTTCTTC. Protein: CASSARAKGGAEQFF.

V and J are TRBV19 and TRBJ2-3, with 7 bases identical to TRBD2. Germline V lookup: CDR1 LNHDA, CDR2 SQIVND (reference sequence). The ends lost 5 bases at V and 1 base at J; junction bases unmatched: 6. CDR3 length: 15 residues. CDR3 loop: CASSGAGDRTDTQYF. As DNA, the CDR3 is TGTGCCAGTAGTGGGGCGGGGGACCGCACAGATACGCAGTATTTT.

The genes are TRBV11-2 and TRBJ1-4; the D gene is possibly TRBD1 (5 bases). The CDR3 has 12 residues. V was cut by 1 base and J by 12 bases, with 9 bases left in between. Germline CDR1 SGHAT, CDR2 FQNNGV. CDR3 region: CASSLVQGELFF. The CDR3, as DNA: TGTGCCAGCAGCTTAGTGCAGGGTGAACTGTTTTTT.

With respect to this clone: Other DNA sequences in the same sample also yield this CDR3. The V call is TRBV5-1, the J call TRBJ2-3, with TRBD2 as a possible D gene (6 bases). The CDR3 is 15 residues long. V lost 0 bases and J 1 base, leaving 9 bases between the germline ends. Looked up from germline, CDR1 is SGHRS and CDR2 is YFSETQ. CDR3 sequence reads: CASSLGSSGTDTQYF. DNA of the CDR3: TGCGCCAGCAGCTTGGGTTCTAGCGGCACAGATACGCAGTATTTT. The whole variable domain, remainder taken from reference TRBV5-1 and TRBJ2-3, is KAGVTQTPRYLIKTRGQQVTLSCSPISGHRSVSWYQQTPGQGLQFLFEYFSETQRNKGNFPGRFSGRQFSNSRSEMNVSTLELGDSALYLCASSLGSSGTDTQYFGPGTRLTVL.

The chain is built from TRBV7-9 and TRBJ2-1; 8 positions agree with TRBD1. J gave up 2 bases and V 0 bases, and 3 bases lay outside the gene matches. This CDR3 region has 16 residues. Germline values: CDR1 SEHNR, CDR2 FQNEAQ (reference sequence). CDR3 sequence: CASSLAGQGTYNEQFF. CDR3 in DNA: TGTGCCAGCAGCTTAGCTGGACAGGGAACCTACAATGAGCAGTTCTTC. The full variable domain, with the rest looked up from reference TRBV7-9 and TRBJ2-1, is DTGVSQNPRHKITKRGQNVTFRCDPISEHNRLYWYRQTLGQGPEFLTYFQNEAQLEKSRLLSDRFSAERPKGSFSTLEIQRTEQGDSAMYLCASSLAGQGTYNEQFFGPGTRLTVL.

This clone was found once. CDR3 sequence reads: CASSADRGVRKDEQYF. The CDR3 DNA reads TGTGCCAGCAGTGCTGACAGGGGGGTGAGGAAGGACGAGCAGTACTTC. V and J are TRBV6-1 and TRBJ2-7; 9 nucleotides agree with TRBD1. V lost 4 bases and J lost 5; bases outside the gene matches: 12. The CDR3 is made up of 16 amino acids. Looked up from germline, CDR1 is MNHNS and CDR2 is SASEGT.

This chain links TRBV18 with TRBJ2-7; 12 bases fit TRBD2. V lost 1 base to trimming and J lost 0 bases; unmatched junction nucleotides: 4. The CDR3 runs 17 residues. Germline V gene data show CDR1 as KGHSH and CDR2 as LQKENI. DNA of the CDR3: TGTGCCAGCTCACCACGGACTAGCGGGGCAATCTCCTACGAGCAGTACTTC. As protein: CASSPRTSGAISYEQYF.

This chain joins TRBV28 and TRBJ1-4; 7 bases map to TRBD1. V dropped 5 bases and J dropped 8; count of bases not matched to a gene: 8. The V gene's germline CDR1 is MDHEN and CDR2 SYDVKM. The CDR3 spans 14 residues. CDR3 loop: CASSPTGRTEKLFF. The CDR3 DNA follows: TGTGCCAGCAGTCCGACAGGGCGGACGGAAAAACTGTTTTTT. The full variable domain, completed using reference TRBV28 and TRBJ1-4, is DVKVTQSSRYLVKRTGEKVFLECVQDMDHENMFWYRQDPGLGLRLIYFSYDVKMKEKGDIPEGYSVSREKKERFSLILESASTNQTSMYLCASSPTGRTEKLFFGSGTQLSVL.

Only one count was recorded for this clone. The V and J genes are TRBV18 and TRBJ1-4; 8 positions agree with TRBD1. From germline, CDR1 is KGHSH and CDR2 LQKENI. The CDR3 covers 18 residues. The ends lost 4 bases at V and 3 bases at J; junction bases unmatched: 13. The CDR3 region has the DNA TGTGCCAGCTCACAAACCGGGACAGGTCTACGAGCTAATGAAAAACTGTTTTTT. Its translation: CASSQTGTGLRANEKLFF.

The rearrangement uses TRBV19 and TRBJ2-7; the match to TRBD1 covers 9 bases. CDR3 size: 13 residues. V lost 5 bases, J lost 5 bases, and 4 bases stayed unmatched. The germline V gene encodes CDR1 LNHDA and CDR2 SQIVND (reference sequence). The CDR3 DNA sequence: TGTGCCAGTAGTGGGACAGGGAGGCACGAGCAGTACTTC. Translating gives CASSGTGRHEQYF.

The chain is built from TRBV28 and TRBJ2-7, with D maybe TRBD1 (6 bases). This CDR3 spans 15 amino acids. The V and J ends lost 6 bases and 0 bases respectively, with 15 bases between them. Germline loops: CDR1 MDHEN, CDR2 SYDVKM. CDR3 sequence reads: CASSEQGSFSYEQYF. The CDR3 coding sequence is TGTGCCAGCAGCGAGCAGGGGAGCTTCTCCTACGAGCAGTACTTC.